This TCR beta chain emerged from a study of shared clonotypes between healthy human individuals. Study background: Three plates were used per donor for CD4 naive, three for CD4 memory, two for CD8 naive and one for CD8 memory. The study's findings and limits: All-four-donor shared clonotypes had higher generation probabilities than non-shared clonotypes did. Roughly 5% of naive CD4 clonotypes were common to several donors.

CD45RO-negative CD8 cells positively selected for CCR7 made up the naive population, which excluded terminally differentiated effector memory CD45RA+ cells. Of note for this clone: Its antigen is unknown.

Sorted-subset replicate PCRs used 150 to 200 ng of genomic DNA. This amount corresponded to approximately 30,000 T cell genomes. Method: immunoSEQ multiplex PCR; TCRdb's copy keeps in-frame clones and lacks some. Of about 610,000 clones in the sample, roughly 95% are singletons; the top ten hold approximately 0.1%. Germline loops: CDR1 SGHRS, CDR2 YFSETQ. The CDR3 covers 14 residues. Unmatched junction bases numbered 3, after V lost 0 bases and J lost 6 bases. The TCR sequence derives from a woman aged 25 to 39 in good health. Material: naive CD8+ T cells sorted from blood. The chain uses TRBV5-1 and TRBJ2-7, with 10 bases aligning to TRBD1. The CDR3 nucleotides are TGCGCCAGCAGCTTGGGACAGGGGGCTCTCGAGCAGTACTTC. It is translated as CASSLGQGALEQYF.